Following are 20 T cell receptor beta chains from one sample sequenced in a study of blood T cell repertoires in COVID-19. Profiled with immunoSEQ multiplex PCR; TCRdb holds only in-frame clones, not every one. The top ten clones hold 4.3% of a sample with fewer than 150,000 clones, 75% to 90% of them seen once. Input material: peripheral blood. These receptors came from a human donor in a cohort sampled during active COVID-19.

The chain carries TRBV27 and TRBJ2-5; D perhaps matches TRBD1 (6 bases). This CDR3 contains 17 residues. Deletions cut 5 bases from V and 5 bases from J, with 24 bases between. Germline values: CDR1 MNHEY, CDR2 SMNVEV (reference sequence). CDR3 sequence: CASSDLQGSTFEETQYF. CDR3 nucleotide sequence: TGTGCCAGCAGTGACCTACAGGGTTCAACTTTTGAGGAGACCCAGTACTTC.

The gene calls are TRBV6-6 and TRBJ1-1, with TRBD1 matching 7 bases. After removal of 11 bases from V and 8 bases from J, the junction contained 5 bases not matched to a gene. Germline V CDR1 and CDR2: MNHNY, SVGAGI (reference sequence). This CDR3 is built from 10 residues. The CDR3 sequence is CAAQGFEAFF. In DNA, the CDR3 is TGTGCCGCACAGGGGTTCGAAGCTTTCTTT.

This clone was picked up one time. The rearrangement uses TRBV6-2 or TRBV6-3 and TRBJ2-1; D is unresolved. The CDR3 sequence is 14 residues long. Per the germline V gene, CDR1 is MNHEY and CDR2 is SVGEGT. V was trimmed by 4 bases and J by 0 bases, leaving 7 bases between them. The CDR3 spells CASSSSSSYNEQFF. In DNA form, the CDR3 reads TGTGCCAGCAGTTCCTCCAGCTCCTACAATGAGCAGTTCTTC.

The CDR3 DNA sequence: TGTGCCAGCTCACCACGACACCTTAAGACGCTCTACAATGAGCAGTTCTTC. Translation: CASSPRHLKTLYNEQFF. J is TRBJ2-1 and V is TRBV18; D ambiguous. Trimming removed 1 base at V and 3 bases at J, with 16 bases between. The germline V gene has CDR1 KGHSH and CDR2 LQKENI. The CDR3 covers 17 residues.

The chain is built from TRBV25-1 and TRBJ2-2, with 7 bases that match TRBD2. The CDR3 covers 17 residues. Germline CDR1 and CDR2: MGHDK and SYGVNS. The V segment lost 4 bases and the J segment 2 bases; nucleotides outside the gene matches: 10. CDR3 nucleotides: TGTGCCAGCAGTGGCCTCTTAGCGGGCCTAAACACCGGGGAGCTGTTTTTT. Encoded protein: CASSGLLAGLNTGELFF.

The genes are TRBV3-1 (or the pseudogene TRBV3-2) and TRBJ1-1; D gene ambiguous. Between the trimmed V and J ends, which lost 4 bases and 2 bases, there was a span of 11 bases. The CDR3 sequence is 14 residues long. Per the germline V gene, CDR1 is LGHDT and CDR2 is YNNKEL (reference sequence). The CDR3 sequence is CASSLAGANTEAFF. The CDR3, as DNA: TGTGCCAGCAGCCTAGCGGGAGCAAACACTGAAGCTTTCTTT.

V usage is TRBV3-1 (or the pseudogene TRBV3-2) and J usage is TRBJ2-2; TRBD1 matches at 7 bases. The CDR3 consists of 15 residues. The trim removed 5 bases at V and 2 bases at J, leaving 5 bases unmatched. The germline gives CDR1 LGHDT, CDR2 YNNKEL (reference sequence). Here the CDR3 DNA reads TGTGCCAGCAGCGGCCGGGACAGCAACACCGGGGAGCTGTTTTTT. Translated, it gives CASSGRDSNTGELFF.

This sequence joins TRBV6-2 or TRBV6-3 and TRBJ2-3; D unclear. CDR3 length equals 14 residues. Trimming removed 0 bases at V and 6 bases at J, with 10 bases between. The germline V gene encodes CDR1 MNHEY and CDR2 SVGEGT. CDR3 sequence reads: CASSYSSRRDTQYF. The CDR3 DNA sequence: TGTGCCAGCAGTTACTCGAGTCGCAGGGATACGCAGTATTTT.

V usage is TRBV7-2 and J usage is TRBJ1-1, with D perhaps matching TRBD1 (6 bases). Per germline, CDR1 SGHTA and CDR2 FQGNSA. The CDR3 covers 13 residues. Deletions cut 11 bases from V and 2 bases from J, with 15 bases between. The CDR3 region is CASGGGLNTEAFF. In DNA, the CDR3 is TGTGCCTCCGGCGGGGGGCTAAACACTGAAGCTTTCTTT.

V is TRBV5-6 and J is TRBJ1-1, with 7 bases lining up with TRBD1. From germline, CDR1 is SGHDT and CDR2 YYEEEE. V was clipped by 4 bases and J by 3 bases; unmatched bases: 3. The CDR3 length is 13 residues. The CDR3 DNA is TGTGCCAGCAGCACAGGGGAGGACACTGAAGCTTTCTTT. Translating it yields CASSTGEDTEAFF.

The chain combines TRBV5-1 with TRBJ2-3; 15 nucleotides line up with TRBD2. Germline lookup yields CDR1 SGHRS and CDR2 YFSETQ. This CDR3 spans 19 amino acids. The V segment lost 5 bases and the J segment 0 bases; nucleotides outside the gene matches: 10. The CDR3 here is CASRTGTSGGRLSTDTQYF. The CDR3 DNA reads as TGCGCCAGCAGGACCGGGACTAGCGGGGGGAGACTGAGCACAGATACGCAGTATTTT.

V usage is TRBV18 and J usage is TRBJ2-7; TRBD1 is a possible D gene (6 bases). Germline loops: CDR1 KGHSH, CDR2 LQKENI. Trimming took off 3 bases at V and 0 bases at J, with 9 bases between the two ends. This CDR3 has 14 amino acids. The CDR3, as DNA: TGTGCCAGCTCACCCTCCAGGGGCTCCTACGAGCAGTACGTC. This gives the protein CASSPSRGSYEQYV.

The chain combines TRBV7-2 with TRBJ2-5; 7 nucleotides line up with TRBD2. V shed 3 bases and J 5 bases; nucleotides not matched to a gene: 12. CDR3 length: 16 amino acids. The germline CDR1 and CDR2 sequences are SGHTA and FQGNSA. The CDR3 sequence: CASSLGSSGRGETQYF. DNA of the CDR3: TGTGCCAGCAGCTTGGGTTCTAGCGGACGGGGGGAGACCCAGTACTTC. The entire variable domain, with the rest obtained from reference TRBV7-2 and TRBJ2-5, is as follows: GAGVSQSPSNKVTEKGKDVELRCDPISGHTALYWYRQSLGQGLEFLIYFQGNSAPDKSGLPSDRFSAERTGGSVSTLTIQRTQQEDSAVYLCASSLGSSGRGETQYFGPGTRLLVL.

The chain combines TRBV19 with TRBJ1-4; no reliable D call. CDR1 is LNHDA and CDR2 is SQIVND in the germline V gene (reference sequence). This CDR3 is built from 15 residues. V shed 6 bases and J shed 5 bases, with 16 bases lying between them. The CDR3, as DNA: TGTGCCAGTAGCCTCGGAGGGCTTCAAAATGAAAAACTGTTTTTT. Its translation: CASSLGGLQNEKLFF. Complete variable domain (other parts from reference TRBV19 and TRBJ1-4): DGGITQSPKYLFRKEGQNVTLSCEQNLNHDAMYWYRQDPGQGLRLIYYSQIVNDFQKGDIAEGYSVSREKKESFPLTVTSAQKNPTAFYLCASSLGGLQNEKLFFGSGTQLSVL.

The rearrangement uses TRBV3-1 (or the pseudogene TRBV3-2) and TRBJ1-1; D possibly corresponds to TRBD1 (5 bases). The CDR3 contains 15 residues. V was clipped by 0 bases and J by 1 base, with 9 bases between them. From germline, CDR1 is LGHDT and CDR2 YNNKEL (reference sequence). CDR3 residues: CASSQDTGGNTEAFF. The CDR3 DNA follows: TGTGCCAGCAGCCAAGATACCGGGGGGAACACTGAAGCTTTCTTT.

The V and J genes are TRBV7-8 and TRBJ1-4; 10 bases align to TRBD1. V shed 1 base and J 6 bases; nucleotides not matched to a gene: 8. This CDR3 is 17 amino acids long. Germline values: CDR1 SGHVS, CDR2 FQNEAQ. The CDR3 region is CASSLGSTGQGYEKLFF. The CDR3, as DNA: TGTGCCAGCAGCTTAGGTTCCACGGGACAGGGGTATGAAAAACTGTTTTTT.

The chain couples TRBV7-9 to TRBJ2-2; TRBD2 aligns across 9 bases. The germline V gene encodes CDR1 SEHNR and CDR2 FQNEAQ (reference sequence). CDR3 length equals 18 residues. The V and J ends lost 5 bases and 0 bases, in that order; junction bases with no gene match: 10. The CDR3 region is CASSRGLAGPTNTGELFF. Written as DNA, the CDR3 is TGTGCCAGCAGCCGGGGGCTAGCGGGACCAACGAACACCGGGGAGCTGTTTTTT.

V is TRBV1 and J is TRBJ1-3. TRBV1 counts as a pseudogene. The CDR3 contains 15 residues. CDR3 sequence: CTSSQVRGLGNTIYF. Written as DNA, the CDR3 is TGCACCAGCAGCCAAGTAAGGGGACTTGGAAACACCATATATTTT.

The chain employs TRBV6-2 or TRBV6-3 and TRBJ2-1, with D tentatively TRBD2 (5 bases). CDR3 size: 16 residues. V was shortened by 4 bases and J by 4 bases, with 17 bases between the two germline ends. The germline V gene encodes CDR1 MNHEY and CDR2 SVGEGT. CDR3 loop: CASSLRTGTIYNEQFF. In nucleotides, the CDR3 is TGTGCCAGCAGTTTAAGGACGGGAACGATATACAATGAGCAGTTCTTC.

The gene calls are TRBV6-5 and TRBJ1-5, with a weak D call TRBD1 (5 bases). Germline V lookup: CDR1 MNHEY, CDR2 SVGAGI. The CDR3 is 14 amino acids. V lost 6 bases to trimming and J lost 9 bases, with 18 bases between them. CDR3 sequence: CASRPGRSFRPQHF. In DNA, the CDR3 is TGTGCCAGCAGACCAGGGAGGTCTTTTCGGCCCCAGCATTTT.